A single sample is the source of the 17 T cell receptor beta chains below, sequenced in a study of response to subunit inactivated influenza vaccine. TCRdb processed the RT-PCR reads anew with MiXCR; each CDR3 protein has one entry. This table has 500,000 to 650,000 distinct CDR3 sequences, approximately 7.6% appearing once. The source material was PBMCs from blood, sampled approximately 25 months after vaccination. These receptors all come from a man aged 45 to 70 who received an inactivated influenza vaccine.

This clonotype was seen more than once but under ten times. V usage is TRBV28 and J usage is TRBJ2-4; no definite D call. The ends were cut back, 6 bases at V and 11 bases at J, with 11 bases in the middle. The CDR3 has 11 amino acids. Germline V gene data show CDR1 as MDHEN and CDR2 as SYDVKM. The CDR3 nucleotides read TGTGCCAGCAGCCACGATGGGGTTCAGTACTTC. It translates to CASSHDGVQYF.

The chain couples TRBV2 to TRBJ2-1, with D uncertain. The CDR3 is made up of 14 amino acids. The ends were cut back, 2 bases at V and 6 bases at J, with 11 bases in the middle. Germline V gene lookup returns CDR1 SNHLY and CDR2 FYNNEI. CDR3: CASSETVTTNEQFF. In nucleotides, the CDR3 is TGTGCCAGCAGTGAAACCGTCACCACCAATGAGCAGTTCTTC.

The chain carries TRBV12-3 or TRBV12-4 and TRBJ2-3, with 7 bases fitting TRBD2. The CDR3 is made up of 15 amino acids. V gave up 3 bases and J gave up 4 bases; unmatched junction bases: 7. DNA of the CDR3: TGTGCCAGCAGTTTCCGGGGCGGGAGCGCAGATACGCAGTATTTT. This sequence encodes CASSFRGGSADTQYF.

This clonotype has just a few counts. The chain recombines TRBV5-1 with TRBJ2-1, with D perhaps given as TRBD1 or TRBD2 (5 bases each). CDR3 length: 13 amino acids. V lost 4 bases and J lost 7, with 12 bases in between. The germline V gene has CDR1 SGHRS and CDR2 YFSETQ. CDR3 region: CASSPTWGNEQFF. The CDR3, as DNA: TGCGCCAGCAGCCCCACCTGGGGGAATGAGCAGTTCTTC.

In its sample, this clonotype was seen a few times. The rearrangement joins TRBV5-1 to TRBJ2-1; D uncertain. Germline CDR1 is SGHRS and CDR2 is YFSETQ. This CDR3 region has 13 residues. Trimming shortened V by 4 bases and J by 4 bases, and 9 bases separated the two germline ends. CDR3 residues: CASSLPLYNEQFF. The CDR3 coding sequence is TGCGCCAGCAGCCTTCCGCTATACAATGAGCAGTTCTTC.

This clonotype has just a few counts. The chain recombines TRBV20-1 with TRBJ2-5; TRBD2 aligns across 8 bases. This CDR3 contains 12 residues. Losses at the gene ends were 5 bases for V and 5 bases for J; bases not matched to a gene: 4. CDR1 and CDR2 from the germline V gene are DFQATT and SNEGSKA (reference sequence). The CDR3 is CSAASGPETQYF. DNA for the CDR3: TGCAGTGCTGCTAGCGGGCCGGAGACCCAGTACTTC.

The J gene is TRBJ2-1, the V gene TRBV10-3, with TRBD2 identical over 13 bases. The CDR3 loop spans 16 amino acids. Germline V lookup: CDR1 ENHRY, CDR2 SYGVKD. V lost 2 bases, J lost 2 bases, and 0 bases stayed unmatched. The CDR3 DNA sequence: TGTGCCATCAGTGAGGGACTAGCGGGGGCCTACAATGAGCAGTTCTTC. Translating it yields CAISEGLAGAYNEQFF.

This clonotype was recorded a few times. CDR3 loop: CSVEEGLGETQYF. CDR3 sequence (DNA): TGCAGCGTTGAAGAGGGGTTAGGAGAGACCCAGTACTTC. This chain uses TRBV29-1 with TRBJ2-5; D remains unclear. Trimming left V 0 bases short and J 4 bases short, with 9 bases between. This CDR3 is 13 amino acids long. Germline V gives CDR1 SQVTM, CDR2 ANQGSEA.

The rearrangement links TRBV28 to TRBJ1-2; 8 bases are shared with TRBD1. With 5 bases clipped from V and 8 bases from J, the junction kept 7 bases outside the gene matches. This CDR3 contains 13 residues. Germline V CDR1 and CDR2: MDHEN, SYDVKM. CDR3 in DNA: TGTGCCAGCAGTGATACAGGGGGAAAAGGCTACACCTTC. It specifies CASSDTGGKGYTF.

V and J are TRBV4-3 and TRBJ2-2; D gene unclear. V was clipped by 0 bases and J by 1 base, with 6 bases between them. Per germline, CDR1 LGHNA and CDR2 YSLEER. This CDR3 has 15 residues. The CDR3 is CASSQDRVNTGELFF. CDR3 DNA sequence: TGCGCCAGCAGCCAAGATCGTGTGAACACCGGGGAGCTGTTTTTT.

The sample holds a few counts of this clonotype. J is TRBJ1-2 and V is TRBV7-2, with D tentatively TRBD1 (5 bases). The CDR3 runs to 13 residues. Germline V gene lookup returns CDR1 SGHTA and CDR2 FQGNSA. The germline V and J ends were trimmed by 5 bases and 8 bases, with 15 bases remaining between them. The CDR3 spells CASSPGGSRGYTF. The CDR3 DNA follows: TGTGCCAGCAGCCCCGGGGGATCTCGCGGCTACACCTTC.

The V and J genes are TRBV20-1 and TRBJ2-3; D is unclear. The germline V gene has CDR1 DFQATT and CDR2 SNEGSKA (reference sequence). V was cut by 0 bases and J by 0 bases, with 13 bases left in between. The CDR3 covers 16 residues. CDR3 in amino acids: CSARDLTATSTDTQYF. In DNA, the CDR3 is TGCAGTGCTAGAGATCTCACTGCCACGAGCACAGATACGCAGTATTTT.

This chain links TRBV7-2 with TRBJ2-1; D not certain. V lost 5 bases, J lost 9 bases, and 11 bases lay in between. This CDR3 region has 12 residues. CDR1 is SGHTA and CDR2 is FQGNSA in the germline V gene. CDR3 region: CASSPRPTEQFF. The CDR3, as DNA: TGTGCCAGCAGCCCCCGACCAACTGAGCAGTTCTTC.

This chain joins TRBV4-3 and TRBJ2-1; 11 positions match TRBD2. Germline values: CDR1 LGHNA, CDR2 YSLEER. Trimming removed 4 bases from V and 12 bases from J; junction bases left unmatched: 17. The CDR3 is made up of 17 amino acids. CDR3 residues: CASSPNRLAGREALQFF. Written as DNA, the CDR3 is TGCGCCAGCAGCCCAAACCGACTAGCGGGGCGGGAAGCCTTGCAGTTCTTC.

This clonotype was counted many times. The chain links TRBV5-1 to TRBJ1-1; 9 nucleotides line up with TRBD1. The CDR3 consists of 16 residues. Germline trimming cut 4 bases from V and 2 bases from J; bases unmatched to any gene: 9. Germline V gene lookup returns CDR1 SGHRS and CDR2 YFSETQ. The DNA for the CDR3 is TGCGCCAGCAGCCGTGAGGGACAGGGTTCAAACACTGAAGCTTTCTTT. As protein: CASSREGQGSNTEAFF.

This sequence joins TRBV16 and TRBJ1-2; D is uncertain. Trimming shortened V by 1 base and J by 7 bases, and 13 bases separated the two germline ends. CDR3 length: 14 amino acids. In germline, CDR1 is KGHSY, CDR2 FQNENV. The CDR3 nucleotides are TGTGCCAGCAGCCAATTTATAGGACTGGGTGGCTACACCTTC. This codes for CASSQFIGLGGYTF.

This clonotype was detected many times. V is TRBV7-8 and J is TRBJ2-1, with D tentatively TRBD1 or TRBD2 (5 bases each). The CDR3 loop spans 15 amino acids. Germline V gene data show CDR1 as SGHVS and CDR2 as FQNEAQ. V dropped 1 base and J dropped 4 bases, with 11 bases sitting between them. The CDR3 DNA is TGTGCCAGCAGCTTAGTTTTTTGGGGGTACAATGAGCAGTTCTTC. It codes for CASSLVFWGYNEQFF.